This TCR beta chain stems from a study of T cell repertoires in cytomegalovirus infection (dated by TCRdb to between 2018 and 2021). For the wider study: Donor HLA type was relevant to the analysis, because carriage of CMV infection together with the matching HLA type was indicated by public TCR beta signatures.

About this clonotype: No antigen is known for it. No much larger clonotype is one base removed from it; base qualities were not supplied.

Summary of the overall study and its limitations: Cumulative frequency of public TCR beta family members discriminated carriers of CMV infection plus the relevant HLA type in this cohort and an independent roughly 330-donor cohort. In the ex vivo response, HLA-C-restricted CMV-specific TCR beta clonotypes were dominant, and in two of eight donors the single most frequent clonotype came from this HLA-C-restricted group.

Trimming at the junction amounts to 5 bases on V and 6 bases on J, and the germline ends lie 15 bases apart. CDR1 and CDR2 (SEHNR, FQNEAQ) derive from the germline V gene (reference sequence). From its cysteine to its phenylalanine, the CDR3 spans 14 amino acids. Left in the record is the CDR3 DNA by itself, 42 bases read in frame from the first base. The data were produced on an Illumina HiSeq 1500. The public reads were reprocessed in TCRdb via fastp at Q25 and MiXCR, keeping in-frame beta chains. Identical CDR3 protein sequences are pooled into one entry, listed with their most common genes and DNA. This sample gives more than 85,000 distinct CDR3 sequences in total; roughly a quarter of them show up just once. The ten biggest clones cover 35% to 50% of the sample.

This clonotype originated in a human donor in good health (CMV status not recorded). Some clones in this sample may be carry-over from other donors' samples. Sequencing was performed on CD8+ T cells from PBMCs. The sequence is built from TRBV7-9 and TRBJ2-3, with no D gene named confidently. The DNA sequence reads TGTGCCAGCAGCCCCGACCGTACGGTGGATACGCAGTATTTT. Its translation is CASSPDRTVDTQYF.